This T cell receptor beta chain was recorded in a study of cytomegalovirus exposure and HLA in healthy donors. Primers: 60 Vbeta forward and 13 Jbeta reverse. The repertoire was sequenced with immunoSEQ multiplex PCR; TCRdb's copy has only in-frame clones and lacks some. The sample holds some 150,000 clones; roughly 85% are singletons and the top ten take nearly 6.5%. The junction had 11 bases not matched to a gene; V was cut back by 4 bases and J by 5 bases. CDR1 SGHRS and CDR2 YFSETQ come from the germline V gene. The CDR3 covers 18 residues. The TCR sequence derives from a man aged 40-50 years in good health and CMV-seropositive. The sample taken for sequencing was PBMCs. The chain uses TRBV5-1 and TRBJ2-1, with 14 bases fitting TRBD2. CDR3 DNA: TGCGCCAGCAGCCCGAGACTAGCGGGAGGGCCAACACACAATGAGCAGTTCTTC. This gives the protein CASSPRLAGGPTHNEQFF.